This T cell receptor beta chain originates from a study of long-term antiretroviral therapy in people with HIV. Across the whole study: The 2015 immediate-ART recommendation was preceded by the earliest samples by about a decade.

Every participant gave one or more pre-ART and two or more post-ART PBMC samples. People in the study who had HIV all got their treatment in the United States. The germline V gene has CDR1 SGHRS and CDR2 YFSETQ. The CDR3 spans 14 residues. The V and J ends lost 1 base and 6 bases, in that order; junction bases with no gene match: 3. This was the immunoSEQ v3.0 assay at survey level. The protocol was immunoSEQ multiplex PCR, while the TCRdb copy is restricted to in-frame clones and leaves out a portion. The sample yields some 16,000 clones, 95% seen once. This TCR was sampled from a young man with HIV. The source was unsorted PBMCs, collected around 10 years after starting antiretroviral therapy. The genes are TRBV5-1 and TRBJ2-4; 8 bases align to TRBD1. The CDR3 sequence is CASSLPGQGNIQYF. The CDR3 coding sequence is TGCGCCAGCAGCTTGCCAGGACAGGGAAACATTCAGTACTTC.